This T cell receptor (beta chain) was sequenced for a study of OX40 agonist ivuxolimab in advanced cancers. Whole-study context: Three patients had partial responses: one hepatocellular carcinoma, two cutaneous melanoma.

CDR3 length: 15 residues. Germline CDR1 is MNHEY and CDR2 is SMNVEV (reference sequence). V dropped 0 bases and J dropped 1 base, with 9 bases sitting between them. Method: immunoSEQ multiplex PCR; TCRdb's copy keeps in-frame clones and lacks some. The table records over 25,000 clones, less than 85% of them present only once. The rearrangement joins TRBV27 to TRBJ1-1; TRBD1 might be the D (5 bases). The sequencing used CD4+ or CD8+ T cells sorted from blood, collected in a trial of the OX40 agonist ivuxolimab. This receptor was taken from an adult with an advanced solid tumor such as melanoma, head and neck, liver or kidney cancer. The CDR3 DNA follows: TGTGCCAGCAGTTTATCAGGGGAAGGGAACACTGAAGCTTTCTTT. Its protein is CASSLSGEGNTEAFF.